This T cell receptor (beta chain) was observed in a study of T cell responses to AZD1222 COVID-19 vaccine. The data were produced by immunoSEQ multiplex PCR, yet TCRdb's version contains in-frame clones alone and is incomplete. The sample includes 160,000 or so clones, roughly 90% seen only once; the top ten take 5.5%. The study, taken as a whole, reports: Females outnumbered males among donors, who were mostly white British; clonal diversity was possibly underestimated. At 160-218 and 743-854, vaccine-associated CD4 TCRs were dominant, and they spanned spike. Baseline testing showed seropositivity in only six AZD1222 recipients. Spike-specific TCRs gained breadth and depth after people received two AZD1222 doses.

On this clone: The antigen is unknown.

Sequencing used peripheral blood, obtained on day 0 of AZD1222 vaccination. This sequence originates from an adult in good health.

Written as DNA, the CDR3 is TGTGCCAGCAGCCCTCAACAGGGGGGCAAAAACATTCAGTACTTC. This gives the protein CASSPQQGGKNIQYF. The rearrangement uses TRBV3-1 (or the pseudogene TRBV3-2) and TRBJ2-4; 8 bases fit TRBD1. Germline assignment: CDR1 LGHDT and CDR2 YNNKEL (reference sequence). V dropped 4 bases and J dropped 3; count of bases not matched to a gene: 5. This CDR3 has 15 amino acids.